This T cell receptor beta chain was recovered during a study of CD8 T cells in Susac syndrome. The authors reverse transcribed about 0.45 to 1 ug RNA with random hexamers. By means of immunoSEQ multiplex PCR, TCR beta CDR3 spanning 54 Vbeta and 13 Jbeta underwent amplification. One entry per CDR3 protein results from TCRdb running MiXCR on the immunoSEQ multiplex PCR reads. The data contain 350,000 to 550,000 distinct CDR3 sequences, more than 80% of them singletons. CDR3 size: 14 residues. Trimming removed 4 bases at V and 4 bases at J, with 12 bases between. Germline-derived CDR1 and CDR2 are MNHNS and SASEGT. Sequencing of TCR beta was performed on blood CD8+ T cells and on blood CD4+ T cells.

The TCR sequence derives from a human donor with multiple sclerosis. V and J are TRBV6-1 and TRBJ2-3, with D perhaps TRBD2 (6 bases). The sample consisted of CD8+ T cells from PBMCs. As DNA, the CDR3 is TGTGCCAGCAGTGTTTTGTCGGGAGCAGATACGCAGTATTTT. Its protein product is CASSVLSGADTQYF.